This T cell receptor beta chain emerged from a study of cytomegalovirus exposure and HLA in healthy donors (TCRdb year 2017). For context, the study as a whole: An earlier analysis of approximately 600 of the donors reported about 250 Gb of sequence data and roughly 100 million unique TCR beta sequences from about 200 million T cells. Five DR-DQ haplotypes were treated as single units for association and clustering because of strong linkage in the cohort. Donor age, sex, ethnicity and CMV serostatus were compiled alongside the repertoire data. Typing coverage differed by locus: A, B, C, DRB1 and DQB1 were typed in about 620-630 donors, DQA1 in about 550, DPA1 in 600 to 610, and DPB1 in 400 to 480. Roughly 300 gigabases of sequencing data and approximately 84 million unique TCR sequences were included in an early release covering several hundred HLA-typed donors. To predict cytomegalovirus infection status, the study combined high-throughput TCR immunosequencing, statistical association of individual TCRs with disease status, and machine learning. In the later analysis, no new phenotypic data were used to find candidate immune exposures; instead, reliance was placed on TCR beta sequences and their occurrence across donors. The study was designed to test whether signatures of past pathogen exposure could be identified by cataloging public T cell receptors. All discovery cohort repertoires had been generated on a single sequencing platform. On average, 235,054 unique TCR beta nucleotide sequences were sequenced per donor among some 430 genotyped donors of the cohort, with roughly 18% of those sequences being non-productive. To decide whether each TCR beta V gene segment behaved as functional or pseudogenic, an earlier analysis of some 580 of the donors relied on high-throughput TCR beta sequencing. Both class I and class II loci were covered by HLA typing, at four-digit resolution. The study used immunosequencing to profile the T cell repertoires of several hundred subjects and linked those repertoires to cytomegalovirus serostatus. Along with the roughly 700-subject first cohort, a separate validation cohort of around 120 different subjects was used. A later genetic analysis used genome-wide SNP genotypes for about three fifths of the roughly 700 donors, treating that subset as a discovery cohort. A later analysis re-examined previously published TCR beta repertoires from several hundred donors and added high-resolution HLA genotyping to investigate patterns of TCR occurrence. Of the 350 to 450 genotyped donors, 65% to 90% were placed in the genetic ancestry cluster associated with self-reported Caucasian donors.

The investigation overall reported the following: The authors suggested that the approach could potentially be extended to other disease states and immunological phenotypes. Because HLA typing was missing for some donors at each locus, association tests included only the typed subset. Roughly uniform sequencing depth across donors was assumed in presence/absence analyses, although this assumption may not hold. Most CMV-associated TCR beta chains appeared to be HLA-restricted in a later analysis, and the HLA associations seemed to be driven largely by CMV exposure. Around 16 rarely observed V segments, including chromosome 9 orphons, were excluded from the earlier analysis of several hundred of the donors because counts were too low. In the study, around 150 TCR beta chains were listed as associated with cytomegalovirus. In a later analysis, the rate of TCR association differed among HLA loci, with DRB1 alleles having the most associated TCRs and HLA-C alleles having the fewest. Linkage disequilibrium might explain the correlated functional status among segregating V segments, but an unknown experimental factor could not be excluded. In an earlier analysis of more than 450 of the donors, most TCR beta V segments were observed in productive rearrangements about 87% or about 30% of the time, broadly matching IMGT annotations. This cohort had only TCR beta chains sequenced, and the lack of alpha or paired-chain data limited which features could be detected. Immune exposure information for the cohort was limited to CMV serostatus. A further reported finding was that TCR beta sequences accurately predicted the HLA-A and HLA-B alleles for most subjects in the first cohort. In both the original and validation cohorts, the classifier was reported to diagnose cytomegalovirus status with high specificity and sensitivity. A few of the identified cytomegalovirus-associated TCR beta chains were confirmed in vitro to be specific for cytomegalovirus antigens. According to a later analysis, parvovirus B19, influenza, CMV and Epstein-Barr virus appeared linked to several top co-occurrence clusters. A later analysis found that HLA-associated TCR beta chains were more clonally expanded and had lower generation probabilities than equally common non-associated chains. Strong co-occurrence of HLA alleles, especially DR and DQ, made assigning TCR associations to individual alleles difficult. The sequencing pipeline was judged likely to have produced a cluster of highly shared sequence variants as a technical artifact. Across donors, most TCR sequences were observed very rarely, whereas some public TCRs were present in many individuals. An association between a missense DCLRE1C variant and V-gene and J-gene trimming of TCR beta chains was found in a later genetic analysis and replicated in an independent cohort. According to a later genetic analysis, donors in an Asian-associated ancestry cluster had fewer N-insertions in productive TCRs than the roughly 700-donor mean. In a later analysis, over 15,000 TCR beta sequences were associated with specific HLA alleles at a false discovery rate of 0.05.

The cohort consisted of approximately 670 healthy bone marrow donors. At the time of sampling, all cohort members were nominally healthy, though unrecorded immune exposures were likely present. The donor was CMV seropositive and was included in the group of 250 to 300 seropositive cohort members. Each donor provided a peripheral blood sample, and peripheral blood mononuclear cells were used for TCR beta sequencing. The Qiagen DNeasy Blood Extraction Kit was used to extract genomic DNA from the blood cell samples. As concerns this clone: It has no known antigen specificity. Base-call qualities are not available, and no considerably larger clone is one nucleotide away.

Library generation was performed with the immunoSEQ multiplex PCR assay. The multiplex PCR relied on a mix of 60 forward primers for TCR Vbeta segments and 13 reverse primers for TCR Jbeta segments. The CDR3 region of rearranged TCR beta genes was amplified from genomic DNA with a multiplex PCR assay. The amplified TCR beta libraries were sequenced on the Illumina HiSeq System as 87-base-pair reads. Regarding the original processing steps: Across the 670 or so repertoires, a later analysis counted some 81 million unique TCR beta chains, some 11 million of which were shared by at least two donors. Raw reads were error-corrected and collapsed into unique sequences with a nearest-neighbor algorithm that merged closely related sequences to remove PCR and sequencing errors. V, D and J gene segments were assigned by aligning CDR3 sequences to IMGT reference sequences. For a sequence to be retained, at least a six-nucleotide match to both a V gene segment and a J gene segment was required. A rearrangement was called productive if the CDR3 had no stop codons and remained in frame with V and J, and every other rearrangement was called non-productive. Following IMGT convention, CDR3 was defined as the stretch from the second conserved V-encoded cysteine to the conserved J-encoded phenylalanine. Sequences without an unambiguous match to a single V gene segment were excluded from the earlier analysis of about 630 of the donors. In an earlier analysis of 587 of the donors, a V segment was called functional when productive rearrangements were above 56.7%, and segregating when the standard deviation between donors exceeded 5%. A statistical classification framework was developed to diagnose cytomegalovirus status using the catalog of TCR beta chain sequences. A later analysis assigned V and J genes by comparing TCR nucleotide sequences with IMGT/GENE-DB human TR gene sequences. In a later analysis, CDR3 sequences and most-parsimonious VDJ recombination scenarios were assigned using the TCRdist pipeline. In a later analysis, each TCR beta chain was defined by its CDR3 amino acid sequence together with its V-gene family, and reads lacking a unique V-gene family were excluded. As a way to deal with suspected cross-contamination and a sequencing artifact, a later analysis dropped roughly 620 nucleotide sequences that were highly shared and had low generation probability. In a later analysis, a clonal expansion index for each public chain was calculated from normalized within-repertoire ranks of inferred template counts. In a later analysis, generation probabilities were computed with a VDJ recombination model fitted to out-of-frame rearrangements, and the resulting probabilities were checked against IGoR. In a later analysis, hypergeometric tests were used to score TCR-TCR, TCR-HLA and TCR-CMV co-occurrence, with a repertoire-size bias correction applied to TCR pairs. To estimate false discovery rates, a later analysis permuted the HLA or CMV assignments 20 times. In a later analysis, co-occurring TCRs were grouped with DBSCAN, and TCRdist sequence similarity was added when clustering was performed within HLA-allele-positive subsets. Repertoires with fewer than 30,000 or more than 120,000 public chains, plus five repertoires with anomalous nucleotide sharing, were excluded from co-occurrence clustering. TCRdb carries this immuneACCESS record with in-frame sequences only. Its versions omit some clonotypes, under half of them owing to an unresolved V gene in the studies checked, with the rest unexplained. From that table come the V and J calls and clone size; the DNA was used to work out D and trimming. The sample table shows approximately 70,000 clones, and 65% to 75% are seen once. The biggest ten clones account for around 10% of the sample.

This sequence originates from a woman in her sixties in good health and CMV-seropositive. Sample: PBMCs.

For the CDR3, the sequence is CASSEDWPGQPQHF. DNA sequence: TGTGCCAGCAGTGAAGACTGGCCGGGTCAGCCCCAGCATTTT. Rearrangement joined TRBV6-4 to TRBJ1-5; the D gene lacks a confident call. The germline V gene sets CDR1 to MRHNA and CDR2 to SNTAGT. V is clipped by 3 bases and J by 6 bases, and the sequence between their germline boundaries is 12 bases long. The CDR3 goes from the cysteine to the phenylalanine over 14 residues. Kept here is only the CDR3 DNA, which spans 42 bases and is read in frame from base 1.